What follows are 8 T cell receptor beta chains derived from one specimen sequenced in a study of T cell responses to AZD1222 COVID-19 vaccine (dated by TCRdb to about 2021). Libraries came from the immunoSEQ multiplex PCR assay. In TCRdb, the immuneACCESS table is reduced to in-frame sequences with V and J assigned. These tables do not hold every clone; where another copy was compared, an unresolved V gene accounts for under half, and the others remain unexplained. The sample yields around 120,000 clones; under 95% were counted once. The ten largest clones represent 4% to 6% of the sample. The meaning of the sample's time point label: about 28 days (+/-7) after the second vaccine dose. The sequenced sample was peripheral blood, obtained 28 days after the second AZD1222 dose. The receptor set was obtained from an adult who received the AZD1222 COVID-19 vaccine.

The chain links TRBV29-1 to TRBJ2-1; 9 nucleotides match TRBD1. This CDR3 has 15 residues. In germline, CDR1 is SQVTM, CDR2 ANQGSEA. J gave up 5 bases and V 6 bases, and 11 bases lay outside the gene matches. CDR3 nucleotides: TGCAGCGTCGATCGTTCCGGGACAGGGAACAATGAGCAGTTCTTC. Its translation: CSVDRSGTGNNEQFF.

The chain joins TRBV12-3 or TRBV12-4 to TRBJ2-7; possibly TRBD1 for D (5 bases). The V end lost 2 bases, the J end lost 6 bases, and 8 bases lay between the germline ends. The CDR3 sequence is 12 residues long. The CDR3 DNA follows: TGTGCCAGCAGTTTATCAGGGCCCGAGCAGTACTTC. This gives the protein CASSLSGPEQYF.

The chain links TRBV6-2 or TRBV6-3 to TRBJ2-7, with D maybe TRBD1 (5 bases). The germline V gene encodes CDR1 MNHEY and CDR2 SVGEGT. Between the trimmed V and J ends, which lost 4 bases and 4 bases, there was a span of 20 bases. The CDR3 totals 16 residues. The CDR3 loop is CASSLPRTRNSYEQYF. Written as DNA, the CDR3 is TGTGCCAGCAGTTTGCCTAGGACACGGAATTCTTACGAGCAGTACTTC.

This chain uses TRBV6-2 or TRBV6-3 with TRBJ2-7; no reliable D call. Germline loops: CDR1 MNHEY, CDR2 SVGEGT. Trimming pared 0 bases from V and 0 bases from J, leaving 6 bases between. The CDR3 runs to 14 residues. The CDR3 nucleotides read TGTGCCAGCAGTTACTCTTACACCTCCTACGAGCAGTACTTC. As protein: CASSYSYTSYEQYF.

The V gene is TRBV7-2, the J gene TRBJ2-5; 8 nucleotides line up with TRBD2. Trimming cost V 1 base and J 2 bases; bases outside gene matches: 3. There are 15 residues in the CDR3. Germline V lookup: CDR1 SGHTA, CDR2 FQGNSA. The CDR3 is CASSLVQRGQETQYF. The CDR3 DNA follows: TGTGCCAGCAGCTTAGTCCAGCGGGGGCAAGAGACCCAGTACTTC.

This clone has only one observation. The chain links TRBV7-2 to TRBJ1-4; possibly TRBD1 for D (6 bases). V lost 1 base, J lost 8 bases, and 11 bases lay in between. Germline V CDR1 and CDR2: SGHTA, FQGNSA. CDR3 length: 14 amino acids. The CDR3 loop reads CASSLGGTNEKLFF. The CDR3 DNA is TGTGCCAGCAGCTTAGGGGGGACAAACGAAAAACTGTTTTTT.

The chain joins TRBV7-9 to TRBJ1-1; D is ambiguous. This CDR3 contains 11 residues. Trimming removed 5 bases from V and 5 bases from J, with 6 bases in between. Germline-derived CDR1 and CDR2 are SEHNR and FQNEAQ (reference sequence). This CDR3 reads CASSEKTEAFF. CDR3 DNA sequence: TGTGCCAGCAGCGAGAAGACTGAAGCTTTCTTT.

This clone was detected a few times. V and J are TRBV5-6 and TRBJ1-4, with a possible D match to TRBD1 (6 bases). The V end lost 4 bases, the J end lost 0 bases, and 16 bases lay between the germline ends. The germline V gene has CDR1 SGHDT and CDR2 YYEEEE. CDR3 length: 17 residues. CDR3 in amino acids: CASSGLGDTSTNEKLFF. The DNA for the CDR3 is TGTGCCAGCAGCGGGCTCGGGGACACCTCAACTAATGAAAAACTGTTTTTT. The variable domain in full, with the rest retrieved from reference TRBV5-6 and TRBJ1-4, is DAGVTQSPTHLIKTRGQQVTLRCSPKSGHDTVSWYQQALGQGPQFIFQYYEEEERQRGNFPDRFSGHQFPNYSSELNVNALLLGDSALYLCASSGLGDTSTNEKLFFGSGTQLSVL.